Below, 29 T cell receptor beta chains from the same sample are listed, as sequenced in a study of T-cell memory formation after mild COVID-19. TCRdb reanalysed the 5' RACE reads using MiXCR and keeps one entry per CDR3 protein. The table includes hundreds of thousands of distinct CDR3 sequences, roughly a fifth detected once. Input material: PBMCs or a T cell subset sorted from them (not recorded which). These receptors came from a man between 18 and 29 years old who had mild COVID-19 (a few samples of this study predate the infection). Cell type and time point are not known.

This chain connects TRBV7-2 to TRBJ1-5; no definite D call. The V end lost 5 bases, the J end lost 8 bases, and 13 bases lay between the germline ends. CDR3 length: 13 residues. Germline loops: CDR1 SGHTA, CDR2 FQGNSA. The CDR3 sequence is CASSILIGEPQHF. CDR3 DNA sequence: TGTGCCAGCAGCATCCTTATTGGCGAGCCCCAGCATTTT.

This clonotype occurred a few times. The chain combines TRBV12-3 or TRBV12-4 with TRBJ2-3, with 7 bases identical to TRBD1. The CDR3 runs 12 residues. Trimming removed 4 bases from V and 6 bases from J; junction bases left unmatched: 1. CDR3 sequence: CASSSQGDTQYF. CDR3 nucleotide sequence: TGTGCCAGCAGTTCACAGGGGGATACGCAGTATTTT.

This chain links TRBV20-1 with TRBJ1-5; D is unclear. Trimming stripped 0 bases from V and 3 bases from J, with 15 bases between. Germline V lookup: CDR1 DFQATT, CDR2 SNEGSKA (reference sequence). The CDR3 is made up of 16 amino acids. The CDR3 sequence: CSARDEREGPNQPQHF. The CDR3 region has the DNA TGCAGTGCTAGAGATGAAAGGGAGGGCCCCAATCAGCCCCAGCATTTT.

This clonotype was counted a few times. The rearrangement uses TRBV4-1 and TRBJ2-2; 11 nucleotides agree with TRBD1. Trimming removed 6 bases from V and 6 bases from J; junction bases left unmatched: 9. Per germline, CDR1 MGHRA and CDR2 YSYEKL. The CDR3 consists of 16 residues. The CDR3 DNA is TGCGCCAGCAGGCAAATGACGGGACAGGGGGCCGGGGAGCTGTTTTTT. It yields the protein CASRQMTGQGAGELFF.

The sample holds a few counts of this clonotype. In DNA, the CDR3 is TGCGCCAGCAGCTTGAGACCAGGGAGGAACACCGGGGAGCTGTTTTTT. Translation: CASSLRPGRNTGELFF. The genes are TRBV5-1 and TRBJ2-2; D may be TRBD1 or TRBD2 (5 bases each). Trimming took 1 base from V and 1 from J, leaving 11 bases between them. Per germline, CDR1 SGHRS and CDR2 YFSETQ. This CDR3 contains 16 residues.

In this sample, this clonotype turned up many times. As DNA, the CDR3 is TGTGCCAGCAGTCCATACCCCAGGGGCACCTACGAGCAGTACTTC. Translation gives CASSPYPRGTYEQYF. This chain connects TRBV6-5 to TRBJ2-7; weak D call: TRBD1 (6 bases). The V end lost 5 bases, the J end lost 2 bases, and 16 bases lay between the germline ends. The CDR3 is 15 residues long. Germline values: CDR1 MNHEY, CDR2 SVGAGI.

The J gene is TRBJ2-4, the V gene TRBV9; D gene uncertain. The CDR3 is made up of 14 amino acids. From germline, CDR1 is SGDLS and CDR2 YYNGEE. V was clipped by 3 bases and J by 8 bases, with 15 bases between them. The CDR3 region has the DNA TGTGCCAGCAGCGCCCAATCCACCGGATACATTCAGTACTTC. Translated: CASSAQSTGYIQYF.

This clonotype was counted only a few times. This sequence joins TRBV12-3 or TRBV12-4 and TRBJ2-2, with D perhaps matching TRBD1 (5 bases). This CDR3 contains 15 residues. The germline V and J ends were trimmed by 7 bases and 7 bases, with 19 bases remaining between them. CDR3 bases: TGTGCCAGCAACGACAGATCCTCCAACCTCGGGGAGCTGTTTTTT. Translating it yields CASNDRSSNLGELFF.

This sequence joins TRBV3-1 and TRBJ2-3, with 11 nucleotides matching TRBD2. The CDR3 totals 15 residues. Germline V gene lookup returns CDR1 LGHDT and CDR2 YNNKEL (reference sequence). V dropped 4 bases and J dropped 5; count of bases not matched to a gene: 5. In DNA, the CDR3 is TGTGCCAGCAGCCTTAGCGGGGGGGTTGGAGATACGCAGTATTTT. Protein product: CASSLSGGVGDTQYF.

The chain has TRBV6-1 and TRBJ2-5; D tentatively fits TRBD1 or TRBD2 (5 bases each). Germline assignment: CDR1 MNHNS and CDR2 SASEGT. Trimming removed 4 bases at V and 5 bases at J, with 17 bases between. The CDR3 is 15 amino acids. The chain's CDR3 is CASSGSDGGAETQYF. CDR3 sequence (DNA): TGTGCCAGCAGTGGATCCGATGGGGGTGCGGAGACCCAGTACTTC.

This clonotype was picked up a small number of times. V gene TRBV4-3 combines with J gene TRBJ1-2; D is ambiguous. The germline CDR1 and CDR2 sequences are LGHNA and YSLEER. V lost 0 bases to trimming and J lost 4 bases, with 12 bases between them. The CDR3 runs 15 residues. The CDR3 DNA is TGCGCCAGCAGCCAAGAGCCCGATCTTAGCTATGGCTACACCTTC. Protein sequence: CASSQEPDLSYGYTF.

This clonotype appeared a few times. This rearrangement joins TRBV20-1 to TRBJ2-2, with D perhaps matching TRBD2 (5 bases). The CDR3 extends over 14 amino acids. Trimming left V 4 bases short and J 2 bases short, with 11 bases between. The germline CDR1 and CDR2 sequences are DFQATT and SNEGSKA (reference sequence). CDR3 DNA sequence: TGCAGTGCTAAACCGGGGATTAACACCGGGGAGCTGTTTTTT. It translates to CSAKPGINTGELFF.

The V call is TRBV5-1, the J call TRBJ2-5; D gene uncertain. Deletions cut 2 bases from V and 2 bases from J, with 10 bases between. CDR1 and CDR2 (germline): SGHRS, YFSETQ. CDR3 size: 14 residues. DNA of the CDR3: TGCGCCAGCAGCTTCGACATCCATCAAGAGACCCAGTACTTC. Translating it yields CASSFDIHQETQYF.

This clonotype showed up just a few times. The chain combines TRBV9 with TRBJ2-2; D is ambiguous. The length of the CDR3 is 17 residues. Germline CDR1 SGDLS, CDR2 YYNGEE. Trimming pared 0 bases from V and 4 bases from J, leaving 16 bases between. The DNA for the CDR3 is TGTGCCAGCAGCGTAGATCGTTCAGTGGGGTTCACCGGGGAGCTGTTTTTT. Protein: CASSVDRSVGFTGELFF.

DNA for the CDR3: TGCGCCAGCAGCTGGGACAGAGGATCGGGAGGCTACACCTTC. This sequence encodes CASSWDRGSGGYTF. This chain links TRBV5-1 with TRBJ1-2, with 7 positions matching TRBD1. The CDR3 extends over 14 amino acids. Germline lookup yields CDR1 SGHRS and CDR2 YFSETQ. Unmatched junction bases numbered 10, after V lost 3 bases and J lost 8 bases.

The chain employs TRBV11-2 and TRBJ2-1; possible D gene TRBD2, 6 bases. This CDR3 is built from 16 residues. The V and J ends lost 1 base and 0 bases respectively, with 10 bases between them. Germline V gene data show CDR1 as SGHAT and CDR2 as FQNNGV. The CDR3 spells CASSLVQGGSYNEQFF. As DNA, the CDR3 is TGTGCCAGCAGCTTAGTTCAGGGAGGCTCCTACAATGAGCAGTTCTTC.

Only a few counts were recorded for this clonotype. V and J are TRBV12-3 or TRBV12-4 and TRBJ1-1; no clear D gene. This CDR3 has 14 residues. Trimming shortened V by 3 bases and J by 4 bases, and 12 bases separated the two germline ends. The CDR3 nucleotides are TGTGCCAGCAGTTTTGGGGAGTGGGGCACTGAAGCTTTCTTT. Translation: CASSFGEWGTEAFF.

This clonotype was detected only a few times. The chain couples TRBV9 to TRBJ2-2; the match to TRBD1 covers 10 bases. The germline V gene has CDR1 SGDLS and CDR2 YYNGEE. The length of the CDR3 is 16 residues. V shed 6 bases and J 5 bases; nucleotides not matched to a gene: 10. The CDR3: CASTKAGTGDTGELFF. CDR3 nucleotide sequence: TGTGCCAGCACAAAAGCCGGGACAGGGGATACCGGGGAGCTGTTTTTT.

This chain connects TRBV6-2 or TRBV6-3 to TRBJ1-5; 8 bases agree with TRBD1. CDR1 is MNHEY and CDR2 is SVGEGT in the germline V gene. With V trimmed by 7 bases and J by 3 bases, 8 bases remained unmatched. The CDR3 has 15 residues. CDR3 coding DNA: TGTGCCAGCACCCTTCAGGGGGCCTTCAATCAGCCCCAGCATTTT. Protein sequence: CASTLQGAFNQPQHF.

V usage is TRBV11-1 and J usage is TRBJ1-2; the D is unclear. V was shortened by 0 bases and J by 9 bases, with 11 bases between the two germline ends. Germline assignment: CDR1 SGHAT and CDR2 FQDESV (reference sequence). The CDR3 consists of 13 residues. CDR3 sequence reads: CASSLALRESYTF. Written as DNA, the CDR3 is TGTGCCAGCAGCTTAGCGCTACGGGAGAGCTACACCTTC.

The chain employs TRBV6-2 or TRBV6-3 and TRBJ2-2; D is uncertain. This CDR3 is built from 14 residues. From germline, CDR1 is MNHEY and CDR2 SVGEGT. The germline V and J ends were trimmed by 4 bases and 4 bases, with 10 bases remaining between them. The CDR3 here is CASSLGRLTGELFF. CDR3 in DNA: TGTGCCAGCAGTTTAGGGCGTCTCACCGGGGAGCTGTTTTTT.

This clonotype was recorded at least ten times. V gene TRBV4-2 combines with J gene TRBJ2-3; 7 bases fit TRBD1. V was clipped by 0 bases and J by 2 bases; unmatched bases: 8. Looked up from germline, CDR1 is LGHNA and CDR2 is YNFKEQ. The CDR3 is 17 residues long. CDR3: CASSQDAGQDITDTQYF. In DNA, the CDR3 is TGTGCCAGCAGCCAAGATGCAGGACAGGATATCACAGATACGCAGTATTTT.

Many counts were recorded for this clonotype. The V and J genes are TRBV5-1 and TRBJ1-1, with 7 positions matching TRBD1. The germline V gene encodes CDR1 SGHRS and CDR2 YFSETQ. With 2 bases clipped from V and 5 bases from J, the junction kept 6 bases outside the gene matches. This CDR3 has 14 amino acids. CDR3 residues: CASSLGGLETEAFF. The CDR3 nucleotides are TGCGCCAGCAGCTTAGGGGGCTTGGAGACTGAAGCTTTCTTT.

A few counts support this clonotype. The gene calls are TRBV6-1 and TRBJ2-6, with TRBD1 matching over 7 bases. In germline, CDR1 is MNHNS, CDR2 SASEGT. The length of the CDR3 is 15 residues. V gave up 4 bases and J gave up 2 bases; unmatched junction bases: 2. CDR3 DNA sequence: TGTGCCAGCAGTGGAGGGGGCACTGGGGCCAACGTCCTGACTTTC. It translates to CASSGGGTGANVLTF.

This clonotype was counted a few times. The chain has TRBV5-1 and TRBJ1-1, with TRBD1 identical over 7 bases. The CDR3 has 16 residues. Germline CDR1 is SGHRS and CDR2 is YFSETQ. V dropped 3 bases and J dropped 5; count of bases not matched to a gene: 13. CDR3 DNA: TGCGCCAGCAGCTCCGGAAAGATACAGGGGACAACTGAAGCTTTCTTT. Translation gives CASSSGKIQGTTEAFF.

This clonotype was detected a few times. The gene calls are TRBV6-2 or TRBV6-3 and TRBJ1-1; 7 bases line up with TRBD1. Germline trimming cut 2 bases from V and 0 bases from J; bases unmatched to any gene: 3. The CDR3 consists of 15 residues. The germline V gene has CDR1 MNHEY and CDR2 SVGEGT. For the CDR3, the DNA is TGTGCCAGCAGTTACAGGGGGCTCTTGAACACTGAAGCTTTCTTT. Amino acids: CASSYRGLLNTEAFF.

Only a few counts were recorded for this clonotype. The chain employs TRBV11-2 and TRBJ2-3; tentatively, D is TRBD2 (6 bases). V was clipped by 4 bases and J by 0 bases, with 11 bases between them. Per germline, CDR1 SGHAT and CDR2 FQNNGV. The CDR3 has 15 residues. CDR3 in amino acids: CASSSPGLSTDTQYF. CDR3 in DNA: TGTGCCAGCAGCTCTCCGGGACTTAGCACAGATACGCAGTATTTT.

The table lists this clonotype with a few counts. As DNA, the CDR3 is TGTGCCAGCGGTATGGGGGATGAGCAGTTCTTC. This gives the protein CASGMGDEQFF. This chain connects TRBV11-3 to TRBJ2-1, with D perhaps TRBD1 or TRBD2 (5 bases each). CDR1 and CDR2 from the germline V gene are SGHNT and YENEEA. This CDR3 spans 11 amino acids. The ends were cut back, 8 bases at V and 8 bases at J, with 10 bases in the middle.

Of note for this clonotype: A much larger clone lies a single base off, so this may be a read error. The V call is TRBV4-1, the J call TRBJ1-1; unclear D gene. V gave up 4 bases and J gave up 4 bases, with 16 bases separating them. Germline V CDR1 and CDR2: MGHRA, YSYEKL. The CDR3 runs 15 residues. The CDR3 DNA follows: TGCGCCAGCAGCCGAGGACCACCAGGAGGCACTGAAGCTTTCTTT. Its translation: CASSRGPPGGTEAFF.